Each of the 26 T cell receptor beta chains below was sequenced from the same sample in a study of early T cells in non-severe SARS-CoV-2 infection. TCRdb used MiXCR to reprocess the 5' RACE reads, holding one entry per CDR3 protein. This table has around 81,000 distinct CDR3 sequences, around 15% appearing once. The sample consisted of whole blood. The receptors stem from an adult who was a healthcare worker with PCR-confirmed SARS-CoV-2 infection or an uninfected control (not recorded which).

The chain uses TRBV30 and TRBJ2-7, with D perhaps being TRBD1 or TRBD2 (5 bases each). The CDR3 runs 13 residues. Trimming stripped 1 base from V and 3 bases from J, with 10 bases between. Looked up from germline, CDR1 is GTSNPN and CDR2 is SVGIG (reference sequence). The DNA for the CDR3 is TGTGCCTGGAGTGACGGGGCTAGCTACGAGCAGTACTTC. Its translation: CAWSDGASYEQYF.

The chain is built from TRBV6-1 and TRBJ2-6; D ambiguous. V was shortened by 3 bases and J by 0 bases, with 3 bases between the two germline ends. The CDR3 has 14 residues. Germline V gene data show CDR1 as MNHNS and CDR2 as SASEGT. CDR3 bases: TGTGCCAGCAGTGACGGCTCTGGGGCCAACGTCCTGACTTTC. Its translation is CASSDGSGANVLTF.

The chain is built from TRBV25-1 and TRBJ2-1; TRBD1 matches at 7 bases. Germline-derived CDR1 and CDR2 are MGHDK and SYGVNS. J lost 8 bases, V lost 2 bases, and 12 bases had no gene match. The CDR3 is made up of 16 amino acids. The CDR3 reads CASSEGLDRFADEQFF. CDR3 sequence (DNA): TGTGCCAGCAGTGAAGGGCTGGACAGGTTCGCCGATGAGCAGTTCTTC. The complete variable domain, with remaining parts taken from reference TRBV25-1 and TRBJ2-1, reads EADIYQTPRYLVIGTGKKITLECSQTMGHDKMYWYQQDPGMELHLIHYSYGVNSTEKGDLSSESTVSRIRTEHFPLTLESARPSHTSQYLCASSEGLDRFADEQFFGPGTRLTVL.

This clonotype has at least ten counts. The chain links TRBV12-3 or TRBV12-4 to TRBJ1-6, with 9 positions matching TRBD1. Trimming took 7 bases from V and 7 from J; bases not matched to a gene: 5. CDR3 size: 14 residues. CDR3 residues: CASTLGQGNSPLHF. The CDR3 nucleotides are TGTGCCAGCACCCTGGGACAGGGCAATTCACCCCTCCACTTT.

The rearrangement links TRBV7-6 to TRBJ2-1, with TRBD2 identical over 11 bases. The germline V gene has CDR1 SGHVS and CDR2 FNYEAQ. After removal of 5 bases from V and 6 bases from J, the junction contained 9 bases not matched to a gene. The length of the CDR3 is 16 residues. CDR3 in amino acids: CASSQSGGLAANEQFF. The CDR3 coding sequence is TGTGCCAGCAGCCAATCGGGGGGACTAGCGGCCAATGAGCAGTTCTTC.

This clonotype was seen a few times. The germline gene is not matched at one end of the junction; a read error may be the cause. The chain has TRBV5-1 and TRBJ2-6; 7 bases align to TRBD1. Germline-derived CDR1 and CDR2 are SGHRS and YFSETQ. CDR3 size: 15 residues. Here the CDR3 reads CASSLQGSGANVPTF. The CDR3 region has the DNA TGCGCCAGCAGCTTACAGGGGTCAGGGGCCAACGTCCCGACTTTC.

This clonotype was recorded a few times. The chain combines TRBV5-1 with TRBJ2-1; D possibly corresponds to TRBD1 (5 bases). The germline V gene has CDR1 SGHRS and CDR2 YFSETQ. This CDR3 has 12 residues. Trimming removed 5 bases at V and 7 bases at J, with 10 bases between. CDR3 DNA: TGCGCCAGCAGGGGGCTAGGGAATGAGCAGTTCTTC. Translation gives CASRGLGNEQFF.

The V call is TRBV14, the J call TRBJ2-7; TRBD1 is a possible D gene (6 bases). The CDR3 length is 16 residues. V was cut by 3 bases and J by 6 bases, with 21 bases left in between. The germline V gene encodes CDR1 SGHDN and CDR2 FVKESK. CDR3 sequence (DNA): TGTGCCAGCAGCCATTTTCTGGGCCAGGGGTTACCCGAGCAGTACTTC. As protein: CASSHFLGQGLPEQYF.

The chain couples TRBV29-1 to TRBJ1-2; 8 bases are shared with TRBD1. The CDR3 extends over 13 amino acids. Trimming cost V 7 bases and J 3 bases; bases outside gene matches: 7. Germline lookup yields CDR1 SQVTM and CDR2 ANQGSEA. CDR3 region: CSASPTGDYGYTF. CDR3 nucleotide sequence: TGCAGCGCCTCTCCGACAGGGGACTATGGCTACACCTTC.

The chain carries TRBV5-1 and TRBJ1-5, with a tentative D call TRBD1 (5 bases). Germline CDR1 SGHRS, CDR2 YFSETQ. This CDR3 has 16 amino acids. V gave up 5 bases and J gave up 3 bases, with 18 bases separating them. CDR3 region: CASRAGNGAYNQPQHF. Written as DNA, the CDR3 is TGCGCCAGCAGAGCGGGGAATGGGGCCTACAATCAGCCCCAGCATTTT. Drawing the rest from reference TRBV5-1 and TRBJ1-5, the complete variable domain is KAGVTQTPRYLIKTRGQQVTLSCSPISGHRSVSWYQQTPGQGLQFLFEYFSETQRNKGNFPGRFSGRQFSNSRSEMNVSTLELGDSALYLCASRAGNGAYNQPQHFGDGTRLSIL.

This clonotype has at least ten counts. V gene TRBV12-5 combines with J gene TRBJ2-7, with TRBD2 matching over 13 bases. CDR3 length equals 15 residues. The ends lost 6 bases at V and 3 bases at J; junction bases unmatched: 5. The germline V gene has CDR1 LGHNT and CDR2 FRNRAP. CDR3 sequence reads: CASGLGLAGVYEQYF. DNA of the CDR3: TGTGCTAGTGGCCTCGGACTAGCGGGGGTCTACGAGCAGTACTTC.

The chain has TRBV5-4 and TRBJ2-3; 8 bases agree with TRBD1. The length of the CDR3 is 17 residues. Looked up from germline, CDR1 is SGHNT and CDR2 is YYREEE (reference sequence). Trimming removed 3 bases from V and 1 base from J; junction bases left unmatched: 10. DNA of the CDR3: TGTGCCAGCAGCTACGAAACCAGGGGGCAAGGCACAGATACGCAGTATTTT. Translating gives CASSYETRGQGTDTQYF.

This clonotype was picked up a small number of times. In nucleotides, the CDR3 is TGCGCCAGCAGCCAAGATGCGCCCTCTGGACCACAGTTCTTC. Translating it yields CASSQDAPSGPQFF. The chain carries TRBV4-3 and TRBJ2-1, with no clear D. The CDR3 is made up of 14 amino acids. Germline CDR1 and CDR2: LGHNA and YSLEER. Trimming took off 0 bases at V and 13 bases at J, with 16 bases between the two ends.

In its sample, this clonotype was seen a few times. The chain carries TRBV7-6 and TRBJ2-3; 7 bases are shared with TRBD2. Germline CDR1 and CDR2: SGHVS and FNYEAQ. This CDR3 region has 14 residues. Trimming at V came to 5 bases and at J to 1 base, leaving 3 bases not matched to a gene. The CDR3 sequence: CASSISGGTDTQYF. The CDR3 DNA follows: TGTGCCAGCAGCATAAGCGGGGGCACAGATACGCAGTATTTT.

This clonotype has a handful of counts. V gene TRBV5-1 combines with J gene TRBJ2-5, with D perhaps given as TRBD1 or TRBD2 (5 bases each). Per germline, CDR1 SGHRS and CDR2 YFSETQ. The length of the CDR3 is 15 residues. V lost 4 bases and J 2 bases, leaving 15 bases between the germline ends. CDR3 residues: CASSTPGTKQETQYF. CDR3 nucleotides: TGCGCCAGCAGCACACCCGGGACGAAGCAAGAGACCCAGTACTTC.

This clonotype was seen a few times. This chain uses TRBV29-1 with TRBJ1-1; D not resolved. CDR1 and CDR2 (germline): SQVTM, ANQGSEA. The V end lost 0 bases, the J end lost 0 bases, and 5 bases lay between the germline ends. This CDR3 has 13 residues. CDR3 loop: CSVEEGMNTEAFF. CDR3 bases: TGCAGCGTTGAAGAGGGCATGAACACTGAAGCTTTCTTT.

This chain connects TRBV5-6 to TRBJ2-6; D not certain. Per germline, CDR1 SGHDT and CDR2 YYEEEE. V was shortened by 0 bases and J by 0 bases, with 13 bases between the two germline ends. CDR3 length: 18 residues. CDR3 sequence reads: CASSLGYGRYSGANVLTF. The CDR3 region has the DNA TGTGCCAGCAGCTTGGGGTACGGACGCTACTCTGGGGCCAACGTCCTGACTTTC.

This clonotype was counted between two and nine times. This sequence joins TRBV6-5 and TRBJ1-1; D remains ambiguous. CDR1 is MNHEY and CDR2 is SVGAGI in the germline V gene. CDR3 length: 13 residues. Trimming shortened V by 0 bases and J by 5 bases, and 7 bases separated the two germline ends. This CDR3 is CASSYSWRTEAFF. As DNA, the CDR3 is TGTGCCAGCAGTTACTCATGGAGGACTGAAGCTTTCTTT.

This clonotype was seen ten or more times. This chain connects TRBV29-1 to TRBJ2-3; 9 bases agree with TRBD1. The CDR3 contains 17 residues. V lost 6 bases to trimming and J lost 2 bases; unmatched junction nucleotides: 15. Germline loops: CDR1 SQVTM, CDR2 ANQGSEA. The CDR3 bases are TGCAGCGTGCTACCGGGACAGGGTGTTCAATACACAGATACGCAGTATTTT. As protein: CSVLPGQGVQYTDTQYF.

A single count supports this clonotype. The rearrangement uses TRBV7-2 and TRBJ1-1; D may be TRBD1 (5 bases). V lost 1 base, J lost 4 bases, and 10 bases lay in between. The CDR3 loop spans 14 amino acids. Germline V lookup: CDR1 SGHTA, CDR2 FQGNSA. The CDR3 DNA reads as TGTGCCAGCAGCTTAGAGCAGGGAAGCACTGAAGCTTTCTTT. This translates into CASSLEQGSTEAFF.

This clonotype was detected ten times or more. This chain joins TRBV29-1 and TRBJ1-2; D is possibly TRBD1 (5 bases). Trimming took off 8 bases at V and 9 bases at J, with 19 bases between the two ends. CDR3 length: 12 amino acids. Germline CDR1 reads SQVTM; CDR2 reads ANQGSEA. CDR3 in DNA: TGCAGCACGTATTCCGGGGCCTCGAGCTACACCTTC. Translated: CSTYSGASSYTF.

In its sample, this clonotype was seen many times. The rearrangement joins TRBV29-1 to TRBJ2-2; D is unclear. This CDR3 is built from 15 residues. The germline gives CDR1 SQVTM, CDR2 ANQGSEA. The germline V and J ends were trimmed by 2 bases and 4 bases, with 14 bases remaining between them. The CDR3 sequence is CSVEWGSLGTGELFF. The CDR3 DNA reads as TGCAGCGTTGAATGGGGTAGTCTCGGCACCGGGGAGCTGTTTTTT.

This clonotype was observed a few times. This chain joins TRBV20-1 and TRBJ1-2; 9 bases fit TRBD1. Germline V gene lookup returns CDR1 DFQATT and CDR2 SNEGSKA (reference sequence). This CDR3 comprises 13 residues. Losses at the gene ends were 1 base for V and 3 bases for J; bases not matched to a gene: 0. In DNA, the CDR3 is TGCAGTGCTAGAGGGGACAGGGACTATGGCTACACCTTC. It is translated as CSARGDRDYGYTF.

The chain joins TRBV5-1 to TRBJ2-1; perhaps TRBD1 as D (6 bases). Germline values: CDR1 SGHRS, CDR2 YFSETQ. CDR3 length equals 16 residues. Trimming took off 5 bases at V and 2 bases at J, with 17 bases between the two ends. The CDR3 DNA is TGCGCCAGCAGACCGCCCAGGGGCGCAGCCTACAATGAGCAGTTCTTC. As protein: CASRPPRGAAYNEQFF.

Remarks on this clonotype: This sequence may be a read error, since a much larger clone differs from it by one base. The rearrangement links TRBV14 to TRBJ1-1; 8 positions agree with TRBD1. CDR3 length: 16 amino acids. CDR1 SGHDN and CDR2 FVKESK come from the germline V gene. The V gene end was trimmed by 4 bases and the J gene end by 3 bases; junction bases not matched to a gene: 10. CDR3 DNA sequence: TGTGCCAGCAGCCCAGGCAGGGGGCGGCAGGACACTGAAGCTTTCTTT. Its translation: CASSPGRGRQDTEAFF.

V and J are TRBV7-9 and TRBJ1-2, with D uncertain. V dropped 4 bases and J dropped 2 bases, with 8 bases sitting between them. CDR1 and CDR2 from the germline V gene are SEHNR and FQNEAQ (reference sequence). The CDR3 spans 13 residues. The CDR3 bases are TGTGCCAGCAGCTCCGCCAGAAACTATGGCTACACCTTC. Amino acid sequence: CASSSARNYGYTF.